The T cell receptor (beta chain) described here comes from a study of T-cell reconstitution after alpha-beta-depleted transplantation in children. Study findings and constraints: For some patients, TCRbeta diversity was high at day 60 because of recipient T cells and thymic progenitors that survived.

Germline values: CDR1 SGHRS, CDR2 YFSETQ. This CDR3 spans 14 amino acids. J lost 6 bases, V lost 5 bases, and 5 bases had no gene match. During its preparation, the TCRbeta library received unique molecular identifiers. TCRdb reanalysed the PCR reads using MiXCR and keeps one entry per CDR3 protein. Altogether 900,000 or so distinct CDR3 sequences are present, 15% to 20% being singletons, with the ten largest covering 5%. This clonotype was recorded a few times. Its antigen is as yet unknown. The genes are TRBV5-1 and TRBJ2-1; 10 bases line up with TRBD1. The receptor comes from a male patient between 5 and 17 years old who had a stem cell transplant for acute lymphoblastic leukemia, so the T cells may come from the graft donor. Material: PBMCs, mostly from graft donor cells, obtained 360 days after TCRalphabeta/CD19-depleted stem cell transplant. The CDR3 nucleotides are TGCGCCAGCAGACCGGGACAGGGGCGCAATGAGCAGTTCTTC. Residues: CASRPGQGRNEQFF. Based on the CDR3 plus reference TRBV5-1 and TRBJ2-1, the full variable domain is KAGVTQTPRYLIKTRGQQVTLSCSPISGHRSVSWYQQTPGQGLQFLFEYFSETQRNKGNFPGRFSGRQFSNSRSEMNVSTLELGDSALYLCASRPGQGRNEQFFGPGTRLTVL.